The sequence of this T cell receptor (beta chain) was determined in a study of T cell repertoires in cytomegalovirus infection. TCRdb ran MiXCR on the reads and lists one entry per CDR3 protein. Altogether 80,000 or so distinct CDR3 sequences are present, approximately 40% being singletons, with the ten largest covering approximately 95%. CDR1 is SGHVS, CDR2 FQNEAQ, per germline. CDR3 size: 14 residues. For this clonotype: Its matching antigen is unknown. One end of the junction does not line up with germline, which may come from a read error.

The receptor was isolated from a human donor in good health (CMV status not recorded). Some clones in this sample may be carry-over from other donors' samples. The V and J genes are TRBV7-8 and TRBJ1-1; D uncertain. This specimen consisted of CD8+ T cells from cultured PBMCs, obtained from culture after CMV antigen stimulation. CDR3 in DNA: TGCGCCAGCAGCACGGCAGAGCCTAACACTGAAGCTTTCTTT. The encoded protein is CASSTAEPNTEAFF. Complete variable domain (other parts from reference TRBV7-8 and TRBJ1-1): GAGVSQSPRYKVAKRGQDVALRCDPISGHVSLFWYQQALGQGPEFLTYFQNEAQLDKSGLPSDRFFAERPEGSVSTLKIQRTQQEDSAVYLCASSTAEPNTEAFFGQGTRLTVV.